What follows are 9 T cell receptor beta chains derived from one specimen sequenced in a study of shared clonotypes between healthy human individuals. This table comes from immunoSEQ multiplex PCR, and its TCRdb copy is limited to in-frame clones, with some not included. The data show 2 million to 2.5 million clones, about 92% seen once. Sequenced: naive CD4+ T cells from PBMCs. The subset was: CD45RA+ positively selected. Every receptor here comes from a man aged 18-30 years in good health. Some clones in this sample may be carry-over from other donors' samples.

The V call is TRBV11-2, the J call TRBJ2-2, with 7 nucleotides matching TRBD1. V dropped 5 bases and J dropped 8; count of bases not matched to a gene: 11. CDR1 and CDR2 from the germline V gene are SGHAT and FQNNGV. This CDR3 has 15 amino acids. As DNA, the CDR3 is TGTGCCAGCAGCCTAACCGTGACAGGGTCTGGGGAGCTGTTTTTT. Its translation: CASSLTVTGSGELFF.

The V and J genes are TRBV6-6 and TRBJ2-2; D not certain. Per the germline V gene, CDR1 is MNHNY and CDR2 is SVGAGI (reference sequence). CDR3 length: 15 residues. The V end lost 0 bases, the J end lost 6 bases, and 11 bases lay between the germline ends. CDR3 DNA: TGTGCCAGCAGTTACTCTCCGTTTGCCCCCGGGGAGCTGTTTTTT. Protein: CASSYSPFAPGELFF.

The chain employs TRBV7-2 and TRBJ1-5; D is undetermined. Trimming took off 2 bases at V and 6 bases at J, with 8 bases between the two ends. The CDR3 extends over 13 amino acids. Germline values: CDR1 SGHTA, CDR2 FQGNSA. The chain's CDR3 is CASSLLPSQPQHF. In DNA, the CDR3 is TGTGCCAGCAGCTTACTACCCAGTCAGCCCCAGCATTTT.

The rearrangement uses TRBV30 and TRBJ2-5, with D perhaps given as TRBD1 or TRBD2 (5 bases each). The J call could be wrong; TRBJ2-7 is a better fit for the DNA end. The V gene's germline CDR1 is GTSNPN and CDR2 SVGIG (reference sequence). The CDR3 sequence is 14 residues long. In DNA, the CDR3 is TGTGCCTGGAGTGAAGAGCGGTTGGGGCACGAGCAGTACTTC. Residues: CAWSEERLGHEQYF.

The chain carries TRBV5-6 and TRBJ1-1; D call uncertain. CDR3 length equals 16 residues. Germline V gene sequence: CDR1 SGHDT, CDR2 YYEEEE. V was pared by 4 bases and J by 6 bases, with 22 bases between. The CDR3 spells CASSPDPSYALSEAFF. The CDR3 nucleotides read TGTGCCAGCAGCCCGGATCCCAGCTATGCACTCTCTGAAGCTTTCTTT.

The chain carries TRBV4-1 and TRBJ2-5; no firm D call. Germline V lookup: CDR1 MGHRA, CDR2 YSYEKL. V lost 1 base to trimming and J lost 5 bases, with 20 bases between them. The CDR3 is 17 residues long. The CDR3 DNA follows: TGCGCCAGCAGCCAAGCGGGTCTAAGGGATTCATCGGAGACCCAGTACTTC. Translation gives CASSQAGLRDSSETQYF.

The chain recombines TRBV5-4 with TRBJ1-2, with D unresolved. The V gene's germline CDR1 is SGHNT and CDR2 YYREEE (reference sequence). V lost 4 bases and J lost 4, with 17 bases in between. This CDR3 is built from 15 residues. The CDR3: CASSPPNVFGYGYTF. The CDR3 bases are TGTGCCAGCAGCCCCCCCAACGTATTCGGCTATGGCTACACCTTC.

The V call is TRBV28, the J call TRBJ2-4; 11 nucleotides agree with TRBD2. The CDR3 sequence is 15 residues long. Germline V CDR1 and CDR2: MDHEN, SYDVKM. With V trimmed by 7 bases and J by 0 bases, 2 bases remained unmatched. In nucleotides, the CDR3 is TGTGCCAGCATCGGACTAGCGGGAGCCAAAAACATTCAGTACTTC. Residues: CASIGLAGAKNIQYF.

The chain has TRBV7-2 and TRBJ1-6, with D possibly matching TRBD1 (5 bases). V lost 5 bases to trimming and J lost 9 bases, with 20 bases between them. CDR3 length: 16 amino acids. Germline V lookup: CDR1 SGHTA, CDR2 FQGNSA. Here the CDR3 reads CASSHSPTVPISPLHF. The CDR3 DNA reads TGTGCCAGCAGCCACTCCCCGACAGTCCCAATTTCACCCCTCCACTTT.